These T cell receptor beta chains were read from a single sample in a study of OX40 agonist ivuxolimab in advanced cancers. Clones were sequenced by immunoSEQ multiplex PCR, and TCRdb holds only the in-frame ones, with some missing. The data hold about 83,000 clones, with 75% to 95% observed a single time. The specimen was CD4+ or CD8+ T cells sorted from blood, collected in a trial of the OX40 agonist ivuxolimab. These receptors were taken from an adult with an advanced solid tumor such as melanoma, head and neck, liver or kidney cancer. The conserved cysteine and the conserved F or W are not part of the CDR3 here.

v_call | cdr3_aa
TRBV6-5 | ASSQTSTDEQF
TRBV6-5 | ASSYSAGGLNTEAF
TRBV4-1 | ASSQAAGLVTDTQY
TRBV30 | AWSGGTYSNQPQH
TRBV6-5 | ASSYSKAGDQY
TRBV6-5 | ASRESGGYT
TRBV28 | ASSLSDFGTVIHQPQH
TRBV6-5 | ASSYGLGVYGYT
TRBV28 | ASSPGGRGTDTQY
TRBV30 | AWGQGNQPQH
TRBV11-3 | ASRPPSAYSYNEQF
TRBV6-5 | ASSFGGMSYGYT
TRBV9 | ASSTGGNEQF
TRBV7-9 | ASSQVRNEQF
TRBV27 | ASSSLPGTSGNTIY
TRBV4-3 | ASSPVQGANEKLF
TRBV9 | ASSVMGNQPQH
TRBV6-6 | ASTPSYNEQF
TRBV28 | ASSFLGEQF
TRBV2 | ASSVLGRGTNYGYT
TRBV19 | ASSIDNGQPQH
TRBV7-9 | ASSSRVGDTEAF
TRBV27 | ASSFGPPTVYEQY
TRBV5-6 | ASSLGSLTEAF
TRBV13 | ASSLGRQETQY
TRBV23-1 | ASSSTGFYGYT
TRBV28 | ASSLLLVETQIGQPQH
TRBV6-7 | ASSYSINVTGQGIGPQH
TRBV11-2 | ASSSGLAETRSGEQF
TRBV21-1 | ASSKAGPIKNTEAF